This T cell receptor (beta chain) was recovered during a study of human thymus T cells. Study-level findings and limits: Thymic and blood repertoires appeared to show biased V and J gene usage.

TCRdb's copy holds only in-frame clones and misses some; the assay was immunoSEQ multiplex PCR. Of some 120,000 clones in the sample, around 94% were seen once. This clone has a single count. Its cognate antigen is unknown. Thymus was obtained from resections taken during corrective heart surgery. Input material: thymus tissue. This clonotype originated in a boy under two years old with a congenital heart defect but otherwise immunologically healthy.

This chain's CDR3 is CASSLCFPTSGGWETQYF. In nucleotides, the CDR3 is TGTGCCAGCAGCTTGTGCTTCCCCACTAGCGGGGGGTGGGAGACCCAGTACTTC. The rearrangement uses TRBV5-8 and TRBJ2-5; TRBD2 agrees at 12 bases. Germline lookup yields CDR1 SGHTS and CDR2 YDEGEE. Unmatched junction bases numbered 12, after V lost 1 base and J lost 5 bases. The CDR3 is 18 amino acids.